This TCR beta chain was documented in a study of blood T cell repertoires in COVID-19. In the study overall: Sources were T cells, B-cell-depleted T cells, or PBMCs; the material itself was cDNA or gDNA.

Recruitment covered about two dozen US areas and drew participants whose ages spanned roughly 18 to 100 years. Participant-given clinical history determined each cohort assignment. Recovery meant two consecutive negative NP/OP PCR tests, professional clearance, or resolved symptoms. Generated by immunoSEQ multiplex PCR, the TCRdb table keeps only in-frame clones and is missing some. The table has 250,000 to 350,000 clones, 92% seen once; the top ten hold approximately 17%. Trimming removed 5 bases at V and 2 bases at J, with 10 bases between. The CDR3 runs 13 residues. Germline loops: CDR1 SEHNR, CDR2 FQNEAQ (reference sequence).

This sequence was found in a woman between 25 and 40 years old who had recovered from COVID-19. Source material: PBMCs or T cells enriched from blood (not recorded which). The chain joins TRBV7-9 to TRBJ2-7, with D possibly TRBD1 on 6 matching bases. The CDR3 bases are TGTGCCAGCAGCCCACAGGGTACCTACGAGCAGTACTTC. Its protein product is CASSPQGTYEQYF.